This T cell receptor beta chain is from a study of T-cell reconstitution after alpha-beta-depleted transplantation in children. The CDR3 extends over 18 amino acids. This clonotype was recorded many times. The library targeted TCRbeta and was prepared with unique molecular identifiers. TCRdb called the PCR reads again in MiXCR, with one record for every CDR3 protein. Here the sample spans approximately 420,000 distinct CDR3 sequences, 11% being singletons. The specimen comprised PBMCs from the stem cell graft donor, sampled from the stem cell graft. This clonotype originated in a human donor who donated a stem cell graft to a child with acute myeloid leukemia. V is TRBV21-1 and J is TRBJ2-6; the DNA was not used to check the table's D call, TRBD1. TRBV21-1 constitutes a pseudogene. The CDR3 DNA reads as TGTGCCAGCAGCAAAGGAGGGACAGATTACTCTGGGGCCAACGTCCTGACTTTC. Residues: CASSKGGTDYSGANVLTF.